This T cell receptor (beta chain) was captured by sequencing in a study of blood T cell repertoires in COVID-19. V was cut by 1 base and J by 4 bases, with 10 bases left in between. The CDR3 contains 14 residues. Germline V gene sequence: CDR1 SGHDN, CDR2 FVKESK. The assay was immunoSEQ multiplex PCR, and TCRdb's table has in-frame clones only and misses some. The sample has about 670,000 clones; approximately 90% are singletons. The V call is TRBV14, the J call TRBJ1-1; a possible D gene is TRBD1 (6 bases). Source material: peripheral blood. The TCR sequence derives from a young woman with acute or convalescent COVID-19. CDR3 coding DNA: TGTGCCAGCAGCCAAGTGTACAGGGTCACTGAAGCTTTCTTT. As protein: CASSQVYRVTEAFF.